A selection of T cell receptor beta chains follows, all from one sample in a study of a mutant IDH1 vaccine in newly diagnosed glioma. Sequenced by immunoSEQ multiplex PCR; TCRdb stores in-frame clones only, minus some. The sample holds tens of thousands of clones, 80% to 90% seen once. What these receptors recognize is not known. The sample in question was PBMCs, obtained from a glioma patient whose treatment included an IDH1 peptide vaccine. The receptors originated from a young woman with glioma. Each CDR3 is given with its conserved first and last residue. The order of the fields is V gene, clone size, D gene, J gene, CDR3 protein, CDR3 DNA. D genes are given only for firm matches. Clone size, where shown, is once, few, many, or a class for clones that have expanded.

>TRBV7-9|-|-|TRBJ1-3
CASSSQGYGNTIYF
TGTGCCAGCAGCTCACAGGGATACGGAAACACCATATATTTT
>TRBV7-2|-|-|TRBJ1-1
CASSLGFYTEAFF
TGTGCCAGCAGCTTAGGATTCTACACTGAAGCTTTCTTT
>TRBV10-3|-|TRBD1|TRBJ1-1
CAISEGQGLNTEAFF
TGTGCCATCAGTGAAGGACAGGGGTTGAACACTGAAGCTTTCTTT
>TRBV7-9|-|-|TRBJ2-3
CASSPTFGSLTDTQYF
TGTGCCAGCAGCCCAACCTTTGGGAGCTTAACAGATACGCAGTATTTT
>TRBV19|-|-|TRBJ1-2
CASKADVHTPYGYTF
TGTGCCAGTAAAGCGGATGTTCACACCCCTTATGGCTACACCTTC
>TRBV5-4|-|TRBD1|TRBJ1-1
CASSWLGTANTEAFF
TGTGCCAGCAGCTGGCTCGGGACAGCGAACACTGAAGCTTTCTTT
>TRBV6-5|-|TRBD1|TRBJ2-3
CASTPTGGPTDTQYF
TGTGCCAGCACCCCGACAGGGGGTCCCACAGATACGCAGTATTTT
>TRBV19|-|-|TRBJ1-1
CASSISQGGTEAFF
TGTGCCAGTAGTATTTCACAGGGTGGCACTGAAGCTTTCTTT
>TRBV5-1|-|TRBD1|TRBJ2-7
CASSAGTGGIYEQYF
TGCGCCAGCAGCGCCGGGACAGGGGGAATCTACGAGCAGTACTTC
>TRBV13|-|-|TRBJ2-3
CASSRGGTSTDTQYF
TGTGCCAGCAGTCGTGGAGGAACTAGCACAGATACGCAGTATTTT
>TRBV6-6|-|-|TRBJ1-5
CAASQGLSNQPQHF
TGTGCCGCCAGCCAGGGACTTTCTAATCAGCCCCAGCATTTT
>TRBV18|-|TRBD2|TRBJ2-3
CASSPVGGAADTQYF
TGTGCCAGCTCACCAGTCGGGGGGGCCGCAGATACGCAGTATTTT
>TRBV6-5|-|TRBD2|TRBJ2-7
CASSLSGRGSFEQYF
TGTGCCAGCAGTCTTAGCGGGAGAGGCTCCTTCGAGCAGTACTTC
>TRBV7-9|-|-|TRBJ2-1
CASSAASRGRHNEQFF
TGTGCCAGCAGCGCGGCGTCTAGAGGGAGGCACAATGAGCAGTTCTTC
>TRBV6-6|-|TRBD2|TRBJ2-3
CASKRGEINTDTQYF
TGTGCCAGCAAGCGGGGGGAAATTAACACAGATACGCAGTATTTT
>TRBV10-3|-|TRBD2|TRBJ2-7
CAISLRLAGGSYEQYF
TGTGCCATCAGCCTTCGACTAGCGGGGGGCTCCTACGAGCAGTACTTC
>TRBV21-1|-|-|TRBJ2-6
CASSKGAGTDSGANVLTF
TGTGCCAGCAGCAAAGGTGCAGGGACGGACTCTGGGGCCAACGTCCTGACTTTC
>TRBV4-1|-|TRBD1|TRBJ2-3
CASSQDETGSGTDTQYF
TGCGCCAGCAGCCAAGATGAGACAGGGTCGGGCACAGATACGCAGTATTTT
>TRBV11-3|-|-|TRBJ1-2
CASSLGRNYGYTF
TGTGCCAGCAGCCTGGGCAGGAACTATGGCTACACCTTC
>TRBV30|-|TRBD2|TRBJ2-7
CAWSPGLAGGPSYEQYF
TGTGCCTGGAGTCCTGGACTAGCGGGAGGTCCTTCCTACGAGCAGTACTTC
>TRBV7-2|-|-|TRBJ2-3
CASSLLDTDTQYF
TGTGCCAGCAGCTTACTAGACACAGATACGCAGTATTTT
>TRBV10-3|-|TRBD1|TRBJ1-4
CAISLDRVDEKLFF
TGTGCCATCAGCCTGGACAGGGTTGATGAAAAACTGTTTTTT
>TRBV27|-|TRBD1|TRBJ1-5
CASSLGGGGQPQHF
TGTGCCAGCAGCCTAGGGGGCGGGGGTCAGCCCCAGCATTTT
>TRBV10-2|-|TRBD1|TRBJ1-4
CASADRGNEKLFF
TGCGCCAGCGCGGACAGGGGGAACGAAAAACTGTTTTTT
>TRBV29-1|-|-|TRBJ2-7
CSVLTARSSYEQYF
TGCAGCGTCTTGACAGCCAGGAGCTCCTACGAGCAGTACTTC
>TRBV27|-|-|TRBJ2-3
CASSFRGISTDTQYF
TGTGCCAGCAGTTTTAGGGGCATCTCCACAGATACGCAGTATTTT
>TRBV7-6|-|-|TRBJ2-5
CASSMTETQYF
TGTGCCAGCAGCATGACGGAGACCCAGTACTTC
>TRBV29-1|-|-|TRBJ2-7
CSVTGTLSSYEQYF
TGCAGCGTTACCGGGACTCTTAGCTCCTACGAGCAGTACTTC
>TRBV18|-|-|TRBJ2-3
CASSLGPTDTQYF
TGTGCCAGCTCACTGGGACCCACAGATACGCAGTATTTT
>TRBV4-1|-|-|TRBJ1-2
CASSQGAMVEGYTF
TGCGCCAGCAGCCAAGGTGCTATGGTGGAAGGCTACACCTTC
>TRBV28|-|-|TRBJ2-7
CASSFQFHEQYF
TGTGCCAGCAGTTTTCAGTTCCACGAGCAGTACTTC
>TRBV7-3|-|-|TRBJ1-1
CASSPGRYNTEAFF
TGTGCCAGCAGTCCCGGGCGGTACAACACTGAAGCTTTCTTT
>TRBV7-9|-|-|TRBJ1-3
CASSVGNTIYF
TGTGCCAGCAGCGTTGGAAACACCATATATTTT
>TRBV9|-|-|TRBJ1-2
CASSVGGRYGYTF
TGTGCCAGCAGCGTAGGGGGACGCTATGGCTACACCTTC
>TRBV28|-|-|TRBJ1-1
CASTLYVSTEAFF
TGTGCCAGCACACTGTACGTTAGCACTGAAGCTTTCTTT
>TRBV2|-|-|TRBJ2-5
CASLLGETQYF
TGTGCCAGCCTCCTAGGGGAGACCCAGTACTTC
>TRBV5-1|-|TRBD2|TRBJ2-1
CASSAPGLADEQFF
TGCGCCAGCAGCGCCCCGGGACTAGCGGACGAGCAGTTCTTC
>TRBV27|-|TRBD1|TRBJ1-2
CASSLSDRGRYGYTF
TGTGCCAGCAGTTTATCGGACAGGGGTCGGTATGGCTACACCTTC
>TRBV6-5|-|-|TRBJ2-1
CASSRQGGGSEQFF
TGTGCCAGCAGTAGACAGGGTGGGGGGAGTGAGCAGTTCTTC
>TRBV21-1|-|-|TRBJ1-1
CASSKGPEAFF
TGTGCCAGCAGCAAAGGCCCTGAAGCTTTCTTT
>TRBV5-1|-|-|TRBJ2-7
CASSFGLSYEQYF
TGCGCCAGCAGCTTTGGACTTTCCTACGAGCAGTACTTC
>TRBV6-4|-|-|TRBJ2-3
CASRRDPGTDTQYF
TGTGCCAGCCGGCGGGACCCGGGCACAGATACGCAGTATTTT
>TRBV7-9|few|-|TRBJ1-1
CASTYPSNTEAFF
TGTGCCAGCACCTATCCGTCGAACACTGAAGCTTTCTTT
>TRBV15|few|-|TRBJ1-2
CATSRDGDIKLANYGYTF
TGTGCCACCAGCAGAGATGGGGACATTAAATTAGCTAACTATGGCTACACCTTC
>TRBV30|few|-|TRBJ1-5
CAWNSDMGLPQPQHF
TGTGCCTGGAACTCCGACATGGGGCTACCTCAGCCCCAGCATTTT
>TRBV28|once|TRBD1|TRBJ2-5
CASSSIGQGSQETQYF
TGTGCCAGCAGCTCGATCGGACAGGGGTCCCAAGAGACCCAGTACTTC
>TRBV6-4|-|-|TRBJ2-2
CASSDSTQNTGELFF
TGTGCCAGCAGTGACTCGACGCAGAACACCGGGGAGCTGTTTTTT
>TRBV27|-|-|TRBJ1-5
CASSLARFNQPQHF
TGTGCCAGCAGTTTAGCCAGGTTCAATCAGCCCCAGCATTTT